This TCR beta chain is from a study of T-cell memory formation after mild COVID-19. The germline CDR1 and CDR2 sequences are SGHTA and FQGNSA. The CDR3 spans 16 residues. V dropped 5 bases and J dropped 2; count of bases not matched to a gene: 9. Barcoded TCR alpha and TCR beta cDNA libraries with UMIs came from 5'RACE using constant-segment primers. MiXCR was run by TCRdb on the 5' RACE reads, yielding one entry per CDR3 protein. The table lists 150,000 to 200,000 distinct CDR3 sequences, about 14% of them singletons. Study conclusions and caveats: In second-wave clones peaking day 37, SARS-CoV-2 specificity remained unconfirmed. That cross-reactive memory joined was suggested by some responding clones appearing in pre-infection memory.

Comments on this clonotype: Its target is not known.

Sequencing was done on a sample of PBMCs or a T cell subset sorted from them (not recorded which). The sequence derives from an adult woman who had mild COVID-19 (a few samples of this study predate the infection). Cell type and time point are not known. V usage is TRBV7-2 and J usage is TRBJ2-3; 8 bases match TRBD2. CDR3 DNA sequence: TGTGCCAGCAGCCGCAGAAGCGGGGGCTACACAGATACGCAGTATTTT. Its protein product is CASSRRSGGYTDTQYF.